A selection of T cell receptor beta chains follows, all from one sample in a study of blood T cell repertoires in COVID-19. Only in-frame clones appear in the TCRdb table, and some are missing; sequencing was by immunoSEQ multiplex PCR. This sample has 46,000 or so clones, with about nine tenths found just once. The sample consisted of peripheral blood. Every receptor here comes from a man in his 60s with active or convalescent COVID-19. The CDR3 runs from the conserved cysteine through the conserved F or W. Size is omitted from some rows. Given values are once, few, many or a class for expanded clones.

CDR3 protein: CASSLGGPSDSYNQPQHF
V gene: TRBV7-8
clone size: medium-sized

CDR3 protein: CASSLLAGSVDTQYF
V gene: TRBV5-1
clone size: NA

CDR3 protein: CASSAGTSGGLSSYEQYF
V gene: TRBV6-1
clone size: once

CDR3 protein: CASAIATSGGYNEQFF
V gene: TRBV2
clone size: NA

CDR3 protein: CASSLTLTQSTDTQYF
V gene: TRBV7-3
clone size: once

CDR3 protein: CASSQEVAGPQETQYF
V gene: TRBV4-2
clone size: NA

CDR3 protein: CASQHTGNGGYTF
V gene: TRBV6-6
clone size: NA

CDR3 protein: CASSFHTDTQYF
V gene: TRBV11-3
clone size: few

CDR3 protein: CASSDSAGFTEAFF
V gene: TRBV5-6
clone size: NA

CDR3 protein: CATSRGISGNTGELFF
V gene: TRBV15
clone size: NA

CDR3 protein: CASSYGYRVFNSPLHF
V gene: TRBV6-5
clone size: NA

CDR3 protein: CASSLASGTGGGYTF
V gene: TRBV7-2
clone size: NA

CDR3 protein: CASSEGQEVTEAFF
V gene: TRBV6-1
clone size: once

CDR3 protein: CASSLLPDNNYGYTF
V gene: TRBV5-6
clone size: NA

CDR3 protein: CASSQDAGVNGYGYTF
V gene: TRBV4-3
clone size: once

CDR3 protein: CASRDYHSYEQYF
V gene: TRBV19
clone size: NA

CDR3 protein: CASSQEGGGLRAQHF
V gene: TRBV4-1
clone size: hyperexpanded

CDR3 protein: CATSDSSLREQYF
V gene: TRBV24-1
clone size: NA

CDR3 protein: CASSLMFTNTEAFF
V gene: TRBV7-9
clone size: NA

CDR3 protein: CASSFSSPSTDTQYF
V gene: TRBV5-1
clone size: NA

CDR3 protein: CASSQDRGPGELFF
V gene: TRBV4-2
clone size: NA

CDR3 protein: CASSQESTGGIQPQHF
V gene: TRBV4-1
clone size: NA

CDR3 protein: CASSTGGKWYEQYF
V gene: TRBV5-1
clone size: NA

CDR3 protein: CASSQALSRPRGTEAFF
V gene: TRBV4-1
clone size: NA

CDR3 protein: CASSYSLQGAGNTIYF
V gene: TRBV6-5
clone size: NA

CDR3 protein: CASSKTGANEQFF
V gene: TRBV19
clone size: few

CDR3 protein: CASSEQGASYNEQFF
V gene: TRBV2
clone size: NA

CDR3 protein: CASSPGQAPNYGYTF
V gene: TRBV19
clone size: NA

CDR3 protein: CASSLGTEHTF
V gene: TRBV7-9
clone size: NA

CDR3 protein: CASRLIQGATDTQYF
V gene: TRBV2
clone size: NA

CDR3 protein: CASTTQGARNTEAFF
V gene: TRBV2
clone size: NA

CDR3 protein: CASSTGLAGSYEQFF
V gene: TRBV19
clone size: once

CDR3 protein: CATSDNTGTSGAYGELFF
V gene: TRBV24-1
clone size: NA

CDR3 protein: CASSLGWGDYEQYF
V gene: TRBV7-2
clone size: NA

CDR3 protein: CASSQQTSGGSTDTQYF
V gene: TRBV3-1/TRBV3-2
clone size: NA

CDR3 protein: CASAGQHNEQYF
V gene: TRBV6-5
clone size: NA

CDR3 protein: CASSRSGVSNEQFF
V gene: TRBV7-2
clone size: NA

CDR3 protein: CASSLAGTSGGARLHEQYF
V gene: TRBV5-1
clone size: NA

CDR3 protein: CASRGLRTGGADYGYTF
V gene: TRBV5-6
clone size: once

CDR3 protein: CASSQVPGSNQPQHF
V gene: TRBV4-2
clone size: NA

CDR3 protein: CSASRDSNEKLFF
V gene: TRBV20-1
clone size: once

CDR3 protein: CAVSPTRDRDYEQYF
V gene: TRBV10-3
clone size: once

CDR3 protein: CASSHRGQSSGNTIYF
V gene: TRBV7-9
clone size: NA

CDR3 protein: CASSIDPGQGYGYTF
V gene: TRBV19
clone size: NA

CDR3 protein: CASSNRDRFGQYF
V gene: TRBV11-2
clone size: NA

CDR3 protein: CASSYWGGRTGELFF
V gene: TRBV6-5
clone size: NA

CDR3 protein: CASSLSVTRGYTF
V gene: TRBV12-3/TRBV12-4
clone size: NA

CDR3 protein: CASSPVVSANTEAFF
V gene: TRBV18
clone size: NA